This T cell receptor beta chain was identified in a study of CD8+CD57+ T cells in acquired aplastic anemia. Study context: Sorted cells (CD4+ and CD8+) yielded DNA amounts that averaged 3.2 ug.

The germline CDR1 and CDR2 sequences are SGHKS and YYEKEE (reference sequence). Trimming removed 2 bases from V and 0 bases from J, with 12 bases in between. The CDR3 loop spans 16 amino acids. Genomic DNA, serving as template, underwent TCR beta VDJ and CDR3 profiling. TCRdb analysed the reads with MiXCR anew, one entry per CDR3 protein. The table lists 250,000 to 350,000 distinct CDR3 sequences, roughly 50% of them singletons. There are many counts of this clonotype. Sequencing input: sorted CD4+, CD8+, or CD8+CD57+ T cells (not recorded which) from PBMCs. The TCR originated in a human donor with severe aplastic anemia or a healthy control (not recorded which). The rearrangement links TRBV5-5 to TRBJ1-3; tentative D call: TRBD1 (5 bases). The CDR3 region is CASSFGGTFSGNTIYF. CDR3 DNA: TGTGCCAGCAGCTTTGGGGGGACCTTCTCTGGAAACACCATATATTTT.